The 15 T cell receptor beta chains below were found in one sample sequenced in a study of sequential checkpoint blockade in melanoma. TCRdb's table, derived via immunoSEQ multiplex PCR, lists solely in-frame clones and lacks some. The data show just over 15,000 clones, approximately 80% seen once. Documented treatment: randomized to nivolumab then ipilimumab (arm A) or the reverse (arm B). This sample comprised CD8+ T cells sorted from blood (inferred from file names), obtained from a patient given nivolumab and ipilimumab in sequence. These receptors came from a human donor with melanoma.

By share of the sample, this clone is medium-sized. This chain uses TRBV7-9 with TRBJ2-7, with 11 bases matching TRBD1. CDR3 size: 14 residues. The J segment lost 7 bases and the V segment lost 3 bases, leaving 5 bases of the junction unmatched. Germline V gene data show CDR1 as SEHNR and CDR2 as FQNEAQ (reference sequence). The chain's CDR3 is CASSLPGQGGEQYF. The CDR3 region has the DNA TGTGCCAGCAGCTTGCCGGGACAGGGGGGTGAGCAGTACTTC.

In the case of this clone: No conserved phenylalanine or tryptophan ends this CDR3, so it is likely a read error. J is TRBJ2-7 and V is TRBV7-7; the match to TRBD1 covers 9 bases. CDR1 SSHAT and CDR2 FNYEAQ come from the germline V gene (reference sequence). This CDR3 region has 14 residues. CDR3 bases: TGTGCTAGCAGCCCCGGGACAGGGCCCTACGAGCAGTACCTC. It encodes CASSPGTGPYEQYL.

This chain uses TRBV10-3 with TRBJ2-5; 8 nucleotides match TRBD1. The J call may be incorrect, as the DNA end agrees better with TRBJ2-7. CDR3 length: 14 residues. Germline V gene lookup returns CDR1 ENHRY and CDR2 SYGVKD. The CDR3 coding sequence is TGTGCCATCAGTGCCGGACAGGGACCCTACGAGCAGTACTTC. This codes for CAISAGQGPYEQYF.

This chain connects TRBV5-6 to TRBJ2-1; 7 positions match TRBD1. Trimming at V came to 2 bases and at J to 3 bases, leaving 5 bases not matched to a gene. CDR3 length: 15 amino acids. From germline, CDR1 is SGHDT and CDR2 YYEEEE. The CDR3 reads CASSFGTGVYNEQFF. The CDR3 DNA reads TGTGCCAGCAGCTTTGGAACAGGGGTCTACAATGAGCAGTTCTTC. Variable domain in full (rest from reference TRBV5-6 and TRBJ2-1): DAGVTQSPTHLIKTRGQQVTLRCSPKSGHDTVSWYQQALGQGPQFIFQYYEEEERQRGNFPDRFSGHQFPNYSSELNVNALLLGDSALYLCASSFGTGVYNEQFFGPGTRLTVL.

V is TRBV6-6 and J is TRBJ1-1; 7 positions match TRBD1. The V segment lost 0 bases and the J segment 11 bases; nucleotides outside the gene matches: 9. The germline V gene encodes CDR1 MNHNY and CDR2 SVGAGI (reference sequence). The CDR3 is 14 amino acids. CDR3 residues: CASSYSGQTFRAFF. The CDR3, as DNA: TGTGCCAGCAGTTACTCGGGACAGACTTTTCGGGCTTTCTTT.

The V call is TRBV5-1, the J call TRBJ1-3, with 9 bases identical to TRBD1. Trimming at V came to 4 bases and at J to 1 base, leaving 3 bases not matched to a gene. The CDR3 runs 15 residues. Germline CDR1 is SGHRS and CDR2 is YFSETQ. The CDR3 sequence: CASSAGTGSGNTIYF. CDR3 DNA sequence: TGCGCCAGCAGCGCCGGGACAGGGTCTGGAAACACCATATATTTT.

V is TRBV4-3 and J is TRBJ1-5; TRBD1 is a possible D gene (5 bases). Germline V CDR1 and CDR2: LGHNA, YSLEER. V lost 1 base and J 0 bases, leaving 7 bases between the germline ends. The CDR3 is 15 amino acids. CDR3 amino acids: CASSQVQGSNQPQHF. As DNA, the CDR3 is TGCGCCAGCAGCCAAGTTCAGGGTAGCAATCAGCCCCAGCATTTT.

This chain uses TRBV15 with TRBJ1-5; 7 bases are shared with TRBD1. The CDR3 is made up of 14 amino acids. The germline V gene encodes CDR1 LNHNV and CDR2 YYDKDF (reference sequence). V was clipped by 4 bases and J by 1 base; unmatched bases: 1. CDR3 in amino acids: CATSTRGSNQPQHF. DNA of the CDR3: TGTGCCACCAGCACCAGGGGGAGCAATCAGCCCCAGCATTTT.

The rearrangement uses TRBV6-6 and TRBJ2-7, with 10 bases identical to TRBD2. The junction had 6 bases not matched to a gene; V was cut back by 6 bases and J by 1 base. The CDR3 spans 15 residues. Germline values: CDR1 MNHNY, CDR2 SVGAGI (reference sequence). CDR3 coding DNA: TGTGCCAGCAGACGGGGACTAGCGACTTCCTACGAGCAGTACTTC. This translates into CASRRGLATSYEQYF.

The rearrangement links TRBV9 to TRBJ2-7; D might be TRBD1 (5 bases). This CDR3 is 14 amino acids long. Germline V gives CDR1 SGDLS, CDR2 YYNGEE. Trimming cost V 4 bases and J 1 base, with 12 bases left between them. CDR3 DNA sequence: TGTGCCAGCAGCCCAGGACACAATTCCTACGAGCAGTACTTC. It yields the protein CASSPGHNSYEQYF.

This chain links TRBV27 with TRBJ2-7; D is undetermined. Germline assignment: CDR1 MNHEY and CDR2 SMNVEV (reference sequence). The CDR3 runs 13 residues. V lost 7 bases to trimming and J lost 3 bases, with 13 bases between them. CDR3 protein: CASTFQPGYEQYF. The CDR3 coding sequence is TGTGCCAGCACTTTCCAACCCGGCTACGAGCAGTACTTC.

The chain has TRBV6-1 and TRBJ2-1; 9 bases align to TRBD2. The CDR3 runs to 13 residues. With V trimmed by 10 bases and J by 9 bases, 10 bases remained unmatched. Germline V gene lookup returns CDR1 MNHNS and CDR2 SASEGT. Here the CDR3 reads CATVAGGLSEQFF. The CDR3 coding sequence is TGTGCCACGGTCGCGGGGGGGCTTAGTGAGCAGTTCTTC.

This chain uses TRBV19 with TRBJ1-1, with 8 bases lining up with TRBD1. The germline CDR1 and CDR2 sequences are LNHDA and SQIVND (reference sequence). The CDR3 spans 18 residues. V lost 5 bases to trimming and J lost 0 bases; unmatched junction nucleotides: 14. The CDR3 loop reads CASSPHMTGVEMNTEAFF. The CDR3 coding sequence is TGTGCCAGTAGTCCCCACATGACAGGGGTCGAAATGAACACTGAAGCTTTCTTT.

This sequence joins TRBV18 and TRBJ2-7, with D maybe TRBD1 (6 bases). This CDR3 comprises 15 residues. V shed 3 bases and J shed 4 bases, with 16 bases lying between them. CDR1 and CDR2 (germline): KGHSH, LQKENI. The CDR3 bases are TGTGCCAGCTCACCGTCCGGGACATCGGCTTACGAGCAGTACTTC. It yields the protein CASSPSGTSAYEQYF.

This clone showed up just a few times. The chain has TRBV15 and TRBJ2-2; the match to TRBD1 covers 7 bases. CDR1 and CDR2 (germline): LNHNV, YYDKDF (reference sequence). V shed 1 base and J 5 bases; nucleotides not matched to a gene: 10. The CDR3 is made up of 17 amino acids. CDR3 nucleotides: TGTGCCACCAGCAGAGTAGGCGCCGGGACAGCAACCGGGGAGCTGTTTTTT. This translates into CATSRVGAGTATGELFF.